The 28 T cell receptor beta chains in this list originate from one sample, sequenced in a study of blood T cells in healthy people across ages. Together with a sample-barcoded 5' primer, a J-beta primer mix was included in a second PCR lasting about 6 to 12 cycles. TCRdb fed the 5' RACE reads into MiXCR, producing one record per CDR3 protein. In the table there are hundreds of thousands of distinct CDR3 sequences, approximately 30% of which are singletons. Material: blood. The receptors were gathered from an elderly woman in good health.

This clonotype was observed at least ten times. The V gene is TRBV7-2, the J gene TRBJ1-2, with TRBD1 as a possible D gene (5 bases). CDR3 length: 16 amino acids. The germline V gene has CDR1 SGHTA and CDR2 FQGNSA. The V end lost 3 bases, the J end lost 4 bases, and 18 bases lay between the germline ends. This chain's CDR3 is CASSLAAGTVLYGYTF. CDR3 nucleotide sequence: TGTGCCAGCAGCTTGGCCGCAGGGACCGTGCTCTATGGCTACACCTTC.

The chain carries TRBV20-1 and TRBJ2-5; perhaps TRBD1 as D (6 bases). V lost 3 bases and J 4 bases, leaving 18 bases between the germline ends. The CDR3 covers 15 residues. The V gene's germline CDR1 is DFQATT and CDR2 SNEGSKA (reference sequence). CDR3 sequence (DNA): TGCAGTGCTAGCCCCTCGGGACACTTAGTAGAGACCCAGTACTTC. The encoded protein is CSASPSGHLVETQYF.

This clonotype was counted a few times. This could be a read error, since a much larger clone is one nucleotide away. This chain links TRBV29-1 with TRBJ2-7; weak D call: TRBD2 (6 bases). The CDR3 contains 13 residues. Trimming shortened V by 7 bases and J by 3 bases, and 16 bases separated the two germline ends. Per germline, CDR1 SQVTM and CDR2 ANQGSEA. The CDR3 loop reads CSAATSWGYEQYF. The CDR3 region has the DNA TGCAGCGCTGCAACTAGCTGGGGCTACGAGCAGTACTTC.

This chain uses TRBV9 with TRBJ1-1, with D possibly TRBD1 on 6 matching bases. CDR1 and CDR2 (germline): SGDLS, YYNGEE. The CDR3 runs 16 residues. Trimming pared 4 bases from V and 1 base from J, leaving 17 bases between. Here the CDR3 DNA reads TGTGCCAGCAGCCCTGGGGGGGGACAAACGAACACTGAAGCTTTCTTT. As protein: CASSPGGGQTNTEAFF.

J is TRBJ2-2 and V is TRBV9; D is undetermined. This CDR3 comprises 15 residues. V shed 0 bases and J shed 4 bases, with 10 bases lying between them. The germline gives CDR1 SGDLS, CDR2 YYNGEE. CDR3 DNA sequence: TGTGCCAGCAGCGTAGCTCCGACTCCCACCGGGGAGCTGTTTTTT. This sequence encodes CASSVAPTPTGELFF.

This clonotype was seen at least ten times. The CDR3 DNA reads TGTGCCAGCAGCTTAGGGACCGGGTACCCTAATCAGCCCCAGCATTTT. Amino acids: CASSLGTGYPNQPQHF. The V call is TRBV7-2, the J call TRBJ1-5, with D hard to call. The CDR3 extends over 16 amino acids. Germline loops: CDR1 SGHTA, CDR2 FQGNSA. V was clipped by 1 base and J by 4 bases, with 14 bases between them.

Concerning this clonotype itself: A single base separates this from a much larger clone, so it may be a read error. This chain uses TRBV5-4 with TRBJ2-5; TRBD2 agrees at 15 bases. With the DNA end fitting TRBJ2-7 better, the J assignment may be wrong. Germline V gene lookup returns CDR1 SGHNT and CDR2 YYREEE (reference sequence). This CDR3 region has 17 residues. The CDR3 DNA reads TGTGCCAGCAGCCCTAACGGACTAGCGGGGGGGAGTAACGAGCAGTACTTC. Its translation: CASSPNGLAGGSNEQYF.

This clonotype showed up many times. V and J are TRBV20-1 and TRBJ2-5, with a tentative D call TRBD2 (6 bases). CDR3 length equals 15 residues. V lost 0 bases and J lost 1, with 12 bases in between. Germline CDR1 DFQATT, CDR2 SNEGSKA (reference sequence). The CDR3 is CSARDFSGSQETQYF. In nucleotides, the CDR3 is TGCAGTGCTAGAGACTTCTCCGGGAGCCAAGAGACCCAGTACTTC.

This clonotype was found many times. The rearrangement joins TRBV12-3 or TRBV12-4 to TRBJ2-1, with D tentatively TRBD2 (5 bases). V was cut by 5 bases and J by 3 bases, with 17 bases left in between. The CDR3 extends over 16 amino acids. As DNA, the CDR3 is TGTGCCAGCAGTGGTCGAGGGAAAAGTGGCTACAATGAGCAGTTCTTC. Amino acid sequence: CASSGRGKSGYNEQFF.

This clonotype was recorded at least ten times. The rearrangement joins TRBV7-2 to TRBJ2-5, with D perhaps TRBD1 (6 bases). This CDR3 region has 15 residues. Trimming removed 0 bases at V and 4 bases at J, with 12 bases between. Germline V gene lookup returns CDR1 SGHTA and CDR2 FQGNSA. For the CDR3, the DNA is TGTGCCAGCAGCTTAGCGCTCAGGGGCCCAGAGACCCAGTACTTC. The encoded protein is CASSLALRGPETQYF.

There are many counts of this clonotype. The chain links TRBV27 to TRBJ2-5; 8 bases are a match to TRBD1. Germline-derived CDR1 and CDR2 are MNHEY and SMNVEV (reference sequence). The trim removed 3 bases at V and 0 bases at J, leaving 6 bases unmatched. The CDR3 has 16 residues. The CDR3 loop reads CASSFGTGSNQETQYF. CDR3 bases: TGTGCCAGCAGTTTCGGGACAGGTTCGAACCAAGAGACCCAGTACTTC.

In regard to this clonotype: Possible read error: a much larger clone is one base away. CDR3: CSASAVLRNNEQFF. CDR3 coding DNA: TGCAGTGCTAGTGCGGTATTGAGGAACAATGAGCAGTTCTTC. The chain employs TRBV20-1 and TRBJ2-1; no definite D call. Deletions cut 3 bases from V and 5 bases from J, with 14 bases between. The CDR3 has 14 residues. Looked up from germline, CDR1 is DFQATT and CDR2 is SNEGSKA (reference sequence).

On this clonotype: This may be a read error: a much more frequent sequence differs by one nucleotide. This rearrangement joins TRBV7-3 to TRBJ1-2; the D gene is possibly TRBD1 (5 bases). The V and J ends lost 3 bases and 4 bases respectively, with 15 bases between them. The germline gives CDR1 SGHTA, CDR2 FQGTGA. This CDR3 spans 15 amino acids. The CDR3 region is CASSLGSGTGYGYTF. As DNA, the CDR3 is TGTGCCAGCAGCTTGGGGTCCGGGACGGGCTATGGCTACACCTTC.

The rearrangement links TRBV30 to TRBJ2-5; the D call may be TRBD1 or TRBD2 (5 bases each). The J call may be in error: the DNA end matches TRBJ2-7 better. CDR3 length equals 13 residues. Germline CDR1 reads GTSNPN; CDR2 reads SVGIG (reference sequence). In nucleotides, the CDR3 is TGTGCCTGCCGGGACCCGGGGCCTTACGAGCAGTACTTC. As protein: CACRDPGPYEQYF.

The rearrangement links TRBV13 to TRBJ1-2; 7 nucleotides align to TRBD1. With 4 bases clipped from V and 3 bases from J, the junction kept 5 bases outside the gene matches. This CDR3 is 14 amino acids long. Germline V CDR1 and CDR2: PRHDT, FYEKMQ (reference sequence). The CDR3 region is CASSSGTVDYGYTF. CDR3 nucleotides: TGTGCCAGCAGCTCCGGGACAGTCGACTATGGCTACACCTTC. Together with reference TRBV13 and TRBJ1-2, the CDR3 gives the full variable domain: AAGVIQSPRHLIKEKRETATLKCYPIPRHDTVYWYQQGPGQDPQFLISFYEKMQSDKGSIPDRFSAQQFSDYHSELNMSSLELGDSALYFCASSSGTVDYGYTFGSGTRLTVV.

This clonotype has at least ten counts. The CDR3 DNA follows: TGTGCCAGCAGTCCCCGAGTAGGAAGGTTTACAGATACGCAGTATTTT. Translated: CASSPRVGRFTDTQYF. The rearrangement joins TRBV27 to TRBJ2-3; no clear D. The CDR3 has 16 residues. The ends were cut back, 5 bases at V and 3 bases at J, with 18 bases in the middle. CDR1 is MNHEY, CDR2 SMNVEV, per germline (reference sequence).

Turning to this clonotype: Given a much more abundant clone one base away, this may be a read error. The CDR3 DNA reads as TGCGCCAGCAGCTTGGCCGGGGACTCGGTCTATGGCTGCACCTTC. Protein: CASSLAGDSVYGCTF. The chain joins TRBV5-1 to TRBJ1-2; D is perhaps TRBD1 (5 bases). Per the germline V gene, CDR1 is SGHRS and CDR2 is YFSETQ. This CDR3 has 15 amino acids.

This clonotype has ten or more counts. The chain combines TRBV20-1 with TRBJ1-2; 7 bases map to TRBD1. Germline V gives CDR1 DFQATT, CDR2 SNEGSKA (reference sequence). The ends lost 3 bases at V and 5 bases at J; junction bases unmatched: 6. This CDR3 is built from 13 residues. The CDR3 DNA is TGCAGTGCTAGTCGTCCGGGACAGTATGGCTACACCTTC. As protein: CSASRPGQYGYTF.

The V and J genes are TRBV6-2 or TRBV6-3 and TRBJ2-2, with D perhaps given as TRBD1 or TRBD2 (7 bases each). This CDR3 region has 15 residues. Trimming removed 6 bases at V and 5 bases at J, with 16 bases between. The germline V gene encodes CDR1 MNHEY and CDR2 SVGEGT. The DNA of the CDR3 is TGTGCCAGCAGCCGCAGGGGGGGCTCTACCGGGGAGCTGTTTTTT. Its protein is CASSRRGGSTGELFF.

The V call is TRBV7-2, the J call TRBJ2-1; TRBD2 agrees at 9 bases. The length of the CDR3 is 18 residues. After removal of 4 bases from V and 2 bases from J, the junction contained 12 bases not matched to a gene. CDR1 SGHTA and CDR2 FQGNSA come from the germline V gene. The CDR3 nucleotides read TGTGCCAGCAGCTCCACACCGGGACTAGCTTTGGCCTACAATGAGCAGTTCTTC. Its protein product is CASSSTPGLALAYNEQFF.

This clonotype has at least ten counts. The V call is TRBV6-5, the J call TRBJ2-1; the match to TRBD2 covers 10 bases. The CDR3 sequence is 14 residues long. V gave up 5 bases and J gave up 6 bases; unmatched junction bases: 4. Germline V gene sequence: CDR1 MNHEY, CDR2 SVGAGI. CDR3 residues: CASSPRTSGNEQFF. CDR3 bases: TGTGCCAGCAGTCCGCGGACTAGCGGCAATGAGCAGTTCTTC.

This clonotype was seen ten or more times. The V and J genes are TRBV12-3 or TRBV12-4 and TRBJ2-7, with 10 bases matching TRBD1. The V and J ends lost 7 bases and 3 bases, in that order; junction bases with no gene match: 6. The CDR3 is 14 amino acids. This CDR3 is CASTQTGGGYEQYF. CDR3 nucleotide sequence: TGTGCCAGCACCCAGACAGGGGGCGGCTACGAGCAGTACTTC.

This clonotype was counted a few times. A single base separates this from a much larger clone, so it may be a read error. The chain uses TRBV10-3 and TRBJ2-1; 8 bases fit TRBD2. With V trimmed by 3 bases and J by 2 bases, 3 bases remained unmatched. The CDR3 runs 15 residues. The germline CDR1 and CDR2 sequences are ENHRY and SYGVKD. The CDR3 sequence is CAISDCGGPYNEQFF. The CDR3 DNA reads as TGTGCCATCAGTGATTGCGGGGGGCCCTACAATGAGCAGTTCTTC.

In its sample, this clonotype was seen many times. The chain couples TRBV20-1 to TRBJ2-3, with 8 bases aligning to TRBD2. Germline CDR1 and CDR2: DFQATT and SNEGSKA (reference sequence). The CDR3 has 13 amino acids. The J segment lost 4 bases and the V segment lost 4 bases, leaving 4 bases of the junction unmatched. The CDR3 DNA follows: TGCAGTGCTAACGGGGGGGCCCCAGATACGCAGTATTTT. Amino acids: CSANGGAPDTQYF.

This clonotype was counted a few times. V usage is TRBV29-1 and J usage is TRBJ1-2, with TRBD1 matching 10 bases. The J segment lost 8 bases and the V segment lost 0 bases, leaving 9 bases of the junction unmatched. Germline CDR1 SQVTM, CDR2 ANQGSEA. This CDR3 region has 15 residues. In DNA, the CDR3 is TGCAGCGTTGAAGAGCCGGGACAGGGGAAAAGGGGCTACACCTTC. Translating gives CSVEEPGQGKRGYTF.

This clonotype was seen ten or more times. The CDR3 nucleotides read TGTGCCAGCAGCCAAGATCAACAGGGTAATTCACCCCTCCACTTT. It translates to CASSQDQQGNSPLHF. The J gene is TRBJ1-6, the V gene TRBV4-2; D perhaps matches TRBD1 (6 bases). CDR3 length: 15 amino acids. Trimming took 0 bases from V and 6 from J, leaving 9 bases between them. Germline CDR1 LGHNA, CDR2 YNFKEQ.

This clonotype has only a few counts. It may be a read error: a sequence one base away is much more abundant. CDR3 sequence (DNA): TGTGCCAGCAGTTTACGAATGATAGCGGGGGGGCACCACAATGAGCAGTACTTC. This translates into CASSLRMIAGGHHNEQYF. The rearrangement uses TRBV12-3 or TRBV12-4 and TRBJ2-7, with 11 nucleotides matching TRBD2. The CDR3 has 18 residues. Losses at the gene ends were 2 bases for V and 7 bases for J; bases not matched to a gene: 16.

This chain joins TRBV7-8 and TRBJ2-3; 8 bases are shared with TRBD1. CDR1 and CDR2 from the germline V gene are SGHVS and FQNEAQ. J gave up 6 bases and V 5 bases, and 10 bases lay outside the gene matches. This CDR3 contains 15 residues. For the CDR3, the DNA is TGTGCCAGCAGCCTCGGGACAGGATGGGCCGATACGCAGTATTTT. Its protein is CASSLGTGWADTQYF.